Presented here are 8 T cell receptor beta chains from one specimen sequenced in a study of shared clonotypes between healthy human individuals. Using immunoSEQ multiplex PCR, the repertoire was profiled, and TCRdb retains in-frame clones only, with some absent. The repertoire holds 2,100,000 or so clones, with nearly 97% as singletons. The specimen sequenced was naive CD4+ T cells sorted from blood. Subset noted: CD45RA+ positively selected. Receptors originate from a man aged 18 to 29 in good health.

The chain links TRBV2 to TRBJ2-3; either TRBD1 or TRBD2 may fit D (6 bases each). In germline, CDR1 is SNHLY, CDR2 FYNNEI. The germline V and J ends were trimmed by 6 bases and 1 base, with 17 bases remaining between them. This CDR3 contains 16 residues. CDR3 bases: TGTGCCAGCAGCCGGAGGAGGGGGGCGGGCACAGATACGCAGTATTTT. Encoded protein: CASSRRRGAGTDTQYF.

V gene TRBV5-1 combines with J gene TRBJ2-7, with 11 bases lining up with TRBD2. V lost 0 bases to trimming and J lost 4 bases; unmatched junction nucleotides: 6. CDR1 and CDR2 from the germline V gene are SGHRS and YFSETQ. The CDR3 extends over 16 amino acids. This chain's CDR3 is CASSLVSGRAMYEQYF. The CDR3 DNA reads as TGCGCCAGCAGCTTGGTTAGCGGGAGGGCCATGTACGAGCAGTACTTC.

This clone came up a few times. The J gene is TRBJ1-3, the V gene TRBV9; D gene ambiguous. This CDR3 has 16 residues. The germline V gene has CDR1 SGDLS and CDR2 YYNGEE. Deletions cut 4 bases from V and 1 base from J, with 15 bases between. CDR3 amino acids: CASSLQTLGSGNTIYF. The CDR3, as DNA: TGTGCCAGCAGCTTACAAACACTGGGGTCTGGAAACACCATATATTTT.

The chain has TRBV7-3 and TRBJ2-3, with D possibly being TRBD2 (6 bases). The CDR3 is 15 residues long. Between the trimmed V and J ends, which lost 5 bases and 3 bases, there was a span of 15 bases. The V gene's germline CDR1 is SGHTA and CDR2 FQGTGA. This CDR3 is CASSGLASTTDTQYF. CDR3 bases: TGTGCCAGCAGCGGGCTAGCGTCAACAACAGATACGCAGTATTTT.

The chain combines TRBV6-5 with TRBJ1-2; TRBD1 is a possible D gene (5 bases). Trimming removed 6 bases from V and 5 bases from J, with 19 bases in between. The germline V gene encodes CDR1 MNHEY and CDR2 SVGAGI. CDR3 length: 15 amino acids. CDR3 protein: CASSPGHPGMYGYTF. The CDR3, as DNA: TGTGCCAGCAGCCCCGGGCATCCAGGGATGTATGGCTACACCTTC.

The chain joins TRBV30 to TRBJ2-7; possibly TRBD2 for D (6 bases). From germline, CDR1 is GTSNPN and CDR2 SVGIG (reference sequence). This CDR3 contains 12 residues. V was clipped by 7 bases and J by 5 bases, with 15 bases between them. In nucleotides, the CDR3 is TGTGCCTCCCGAGAAGGGAGGAACGAGCAGTACTTC. Amino acids: CASREGRNEQYF.

The V and J genes are TRBV2 and TRBJ1-4; D is perhaps TRBD1 (6 bases). Trimming took 6 bases from V and 6 from J, leaving 17 bases between them. Germline assignment: CDR1 SNHLY and CDR2 FYNNEI. This CDR3 spans 15 amino acids. CDR3 in DNA: TGTGCCAGCAGATTCCGGGACACGGAGTATGAAAAACTGTTTTTT. Its translation: CASRFRDTEYEKLFF. Complete variable domain (other parts from reference TRBV2 and TRBJ1-4): EPEVTQTPSHQVTQMGQEVILRCVPISNHLYFYWYRQILGQKVEFLVSFYNNEISEKSEIFDDQFSVERPDGSNFTLKIRSTKLEDSAMYFCASRFRDTEYEKLFFGSGTQLSVL.

The CDR3 nucleotides read TGTGCCATCAGTAGAGCCGGGGAGGTGGGCACTGAAGCTTTCTTT. Translating gives CAISRAGEVGTEAFF. J is TRBJ1-1 and V is TRBV10-3; D gene unclear. The ends were cut back, 5 bases at V and 4 bases at J, with 17 bases in the middle. This CDR3 is built from 15 residues. Germline values: CDR1 ENHRY, CDR2 SYGVKD.